The 27 T cell receptor beta chains below all came from one sample that was sequenced in a study of blood T cell repertoires in COVID-19 (dated by TCRdb to 2020 to 2022). Library preparation employed the immunoSEQ multiplex PCR assay. TCRdb retrieved this table from immuneACCESS and kept in-frame rearrangements only. Not all clones are present; in checked studies, unresolved V genes account for under half, and no reason is known for the remainder. Across this sample there are a few hundred thousand clones, with about 89% seen only once. Clones ranked in the top ten supply around 0.94% of the sample. The sample was PBMCs or T cells enriched from blood (not recorded which). The receptors were sampled from a woman aged 40 to 50 who had been exposed to COVID-19.

This clone came up once. The chain combines TRBV6-5 with TRBJ2-1, with D maybe TRBD1 (6 bases). V was cut by 5 bases and J by 9 bases, with 17 bases left in between. CDR3 length equals 14 residues. In germline, CDR1 is MNHEY, CDR2 SVGAGI. CDR3: CASSPTWTAGEQFF. The CDR3 DNA follows: TGTGCCAGCAGTCCTACTTGGACAGCTGGTGAGCAGTTCTTC.

The chain links TRBV19 to TRBJ2-7; maybe TRBD1 (5 bases). The CDR3 is 15 amino acids. Trimming shortened V by 6 bases and J by 4 bases, and 19 bases separated the two germline ends. Germline V gives CDR1 LNHDA, CDR2 SQIVND (reference sequence). In DNA form, the CDR3 reads TGTGCCAGTAGCACCCCGAAGGGGCTATCGTACGAGCAGTACTTC. This sequence encodes CASSTPKGLSYEQYF.

The chain recombines TRBV24-1 with TRBJ1-5, with D unresolved. CDR3 size: 13 residues. The V end lost 6 bases, the J end lost 5 bases, and 10 bases lay between the germline ends. Germline CDR1 is KGHDR and CDR2 is SFDVKD. The chain's CDR3 is CATSHSVYQPQHF. The DNA of the CDR3 is TGTGCCACCAGTCATTCCGTATATCAGCCCCAGCATTTT.

V gene TRBV12-3 or TRBV12-4 combines with J gene TRBJ2-5, with D perhaps TRBD1 (5 bases). This CDR3 region has 13 residues. Trimming removed 1 base from V and 6 bases from J, with 9 bases in between. CDR3 nucleotides: TGTGCCAGCAGTTTAGTGGGGCCGCAGACCCAGTACTTC. It is translated as CASSLVGPQTQYF.

The chain has TRBV18 and TRBJ2-1; TRBD2 aligns across 15 bases. Trimming took 3 bases from V and 9 from J; bases not matched to a gene: 3. The V gene's germline CDR1 is KGHSH and CDR2 LQKENI. The CDR3 extends over 15 amino acids. CDR3 nucleotides: TGTGCCAGCTCACCGGGACTAGCGGGAGGCCCTGAGCAGTTCTTC. Amino acid sequence: CASSPGLAGGPEQFF.

This chain uses TRBV6-5 with TRBJ2-3; D gene unclear. The CDR3 is 12 amino acids. Per germline, CDR1 MNHEY and CDR2 SVGAGI. Deletions cut 4 bases from V and 6 bases from J, with 8 bases between. In DNA form, the CDR3 reads TGTGCCAGCAGTTCCCCATTGGATACGCAGTATTTT. The encoded protein is CASSSPLDTQYF.

The CDR3 DNA is TGTGCCACCAGTGACCCCGGCAGGGGAGAAGCTTTCTTT. This encodes CATSDPGRGEAFF. The chain has TRBV24-1 and TRBJ1-1, with D perhaps matching TRBD1 (6 bases). V gave up 4 bases and J gave up 8 bases, with 13 bases separating them. Germline CDR1 reads KGHDR; CDR2 reads SFDVKD. The CDR3 totals 13 residues.

This chain links TRBV3-1 (or the pseudogene TRBV3-2) with TRBJ2-6; 7 bases fit TRBD2. The CDR3 is 19 amino acids. V shed 1 base and J 2 bases; nucleotides not matched to a gene: 11. Germline assignment: CDR1 LGHDT and CDR2 YNNKEL (reference sequence). The CDR3 is CASSQGPFEGRAGANVLTF. CDR3 bases: TGTGCCAGCAGCCAAGGACCTTTCGAGGGGAGGGCTGGGGCCAACGTCCTGACTTTC.

Only one count was recorded for this clone. V gene TRBV3-1 (or the pseudogene TRBV3-2) combines with J gene TRBJ2-3, with D maybe TRBD1 (6 bases). V lost 4 bases and J lost 2, with 10 bases in between. Germline V gene sequence: CDR1 LGHDT, CDR2 YNNKEL (reference sequence). The CDR3 spans 14 residues. In DNA form, the CDR3 reads TGTGCCAGCAGCCGCCGGGACAACACAGATACGCAGTATTTT. Translated: CASSRRDNTDTQYF.

The V gene is TRBV5-6, the J gene TRBJ1-4; 7 bases align to TRBD1. Unmatched junction bases numbered 6, after V lost 0 bases and J lost 16 bases. There are 12 residues in the CDR3. Germline CDR1 SGHDT, CDR2 YYEEEE. Here the CDR3 reads CASSLGDSVPFF. The CDR3 region has the DNA TGTGCCAGCAGCTTGGGGGACAGTGTCCCGTTTTTT.

The V and J genes are TRBV19 and TRBJ1-5; D is perhaps TRBD1 (6 bases). There are 15 residues in the CDR3. The V and J ends lost 7 bases and 0 bases respectively, with 13 bases between them. Germline loops: CDR1 LNHDA, CDR2 SQIVND (reference sequence). The CDR3 loop is CASNQQGSSNQPQHF. The CDR3 region has the DNA TGTGCCAGTAATCAACAGGGCTCTAGCAATCAGCCCCAGCATTTT.

The rearrangement joins TRBV6-1 to TRBJ1-1, with D possibly being TRBD1 (5 bases). The germline V and J ends were trimmed by 2 bases and 0 bases, with 16 bases remaining between them. CDR1 is MNHNS and CDR2 is SASEGT in the germline V gene. This CDR3 region has 17 residues. CDR3 protein: CASSENPTGTLNTEAFF. CDR3 nucleotide sequence: TGTGCCAGCAGTGAAAACCCCACAGGCACTCTGAACACTGAAGCTTTCTTT.

This clone appeared once. This sequence joins TRBV9 and TRBJ2-5; tentative D call: TRBD2 (6 bases). The CDR3 is made up of 16 amino acids. Germline CDR1 is SGDLS and CDR2 is YYNGEE. Trimming took 2 bases from V and 2 from J, leaving 16 bases between them. CDR3: CASSVGIGGVQETQYF. The CDR3 DNA follows: TGTGCCAGCAGCGTGGGAATCGGAGGGGTTCAAGAGACCCAGTACTTC.

This rearrangement joins TRBV2 to TRBJ1-1, with TRBD1 matching 7 bases. Trimming cost V 6 bases and J 6 bases; bases outside gene matches: 4. The CDR3 covers 12 residues. Germline CDR1 reads SNHLY; CDR2 reads FYNNEI. CDR3: CASSAGTAEAFF. CDR3 coding DNA: TGTGCCAGCAGCGCTGGGACAGCTGAAGCTTTCTTT.

The J gene is TRBJ1-6, the V gene TRBV19; TRBD1 aligns across 11 bases. This CDR3 comprises 14 residues. V lost 7 bases and J lost 7; bases outside the gene matches: 3. Germline V gives CDR1 LNHDA, CDR2 SQIVND (reference sequence). CDR3 in amino acids: CASTRDRGNSPLHF. CDR3 sequence (DNA): TGTGCCAGTACGAGGGACAGGGGGAATTCACCCCTCCACTTT.

This chain joins TRBV7-3 and TRBJ2-3; the D gene is possibly TRBD2 (5 bases). The CDR3 sequence is 14 residues long. Germline CDR1 SGHTA, CDR2 FQGTGA. V was clipped by 4 bases and J by 5 bases, with 13 bases between them. CDR3 in DNA: TGTGCCAGCAGCTCCAAAGGACTTGTAGATACGCAGTATTTT. Amino acids: CASSSKGLVDTQYF.

Here the CDR3 DNA reads TGTGCCAGTCAGGGACAGAACAATGAGCAGTTCTTC. Its protein product is CASQGQNNEQFF. The gene calls are TRBV7-3 and TRBJ2-1, with 7 bases aligning to TRBD1. V dropped 9 bases and J dropped 5; count of bases not matched to a gene: 4. The CDR3 length is 12 residues. Germline V lookup: CDR1 SGHTA, CDR2 FQGTGA.

This chain links TRBV6-6 with TRBJ2-7; D ambiguous. CDR1 and CDR2 from the germline V gene are MNHNY and SVGAGI (reference sequence). The CDR3 has 15 residues. Trimming pared 0 bases from V and 3 bases from J, leaving 12 bases between. The CDR3 DNA is TGTGCCAGCAGTTACTCGATGGCAGTAAACTACGAGCAGTACTTC. Protein sequence: CASSYSMAVNYEQYF.

This clone is a singleton in its sample. The genes are TRBV7-2 and TRBJ2-3; TRBD1 matches 9 bases. Germline trimming cut 5 bases from V and 6 bases from J; bases unmatched to any gene: 6. This CDR3 is 14 amino acids long. CDR1 is SGHTA and CDR2 is FQGNSA in the germline V gene. The CDR3 reads CASSPRTGVDTQYF. In nucleotides, the CDR3 is TGTGCCAGCAGCCCCCGGACAGGGGTGGATACGCAGTATTTT.

The chain carries TRBV7-9 and TRBJ1-1; D unclear. Trimming left V 8 bases short and J 5 bases short, with 15 bases between. The CDR3 has 13 amino acids. In germline, CDR1 is SEHNR, CDR2 FQNEAQ (reference sequence). The CDR3 DNA sequence: TGTGCCAGCGCACTGGGAGGAAGTACTGAAGCTTTCTTT. Its protein is CASALGGSTEAFF. Full variable domain (rest looked up from reference TRBV7-9 and TRBJ1-1): DTGVSQNPRHKITKRGQNVTFRCDPISEHNRLYWYRQTLGQGPEFLTYFQNEAQLEKSRLLSDRFSAERPKGSFSTLEIQRTEQGDSAMYLCASALGGSTEAFFGQGTRLTVV.

This sequence joins TRBV30 and TRBJ1-6; D unresolved. The CDR3 has 15 amino acids. The V end was cut by 0 bases, the J end by 2 bases, with 8 bases between. CDR1 GTSNPN and CDR2 SVGIG come from the germline V gene (reference sequence). The CDR3 protein is CAWSVDLTYNSPLHF. As DNA, the CDR3 is TGTGCCTGGAGTGTAGACTTAACCTATAATTCACCCCTCCACTTT.

The chain joins TRBV18 to TRBJ1-1; maybe TRBD1 (6 bases). Germline V gives CDR1 KGHSH, CDR2 LQKENI. This CDR3 has 16 residues. V lost 4 bases to trimming and J lost 3 bases, with 18 bases between them. The DNA for the CDR3 is TGTGCCAGCTCACGAGGGAGAAACAGGGCCGACACTGAAGCTTTCTTT. It encodes CASSRGRNRADTEAFF.

This chain links TRBV2 with TRBJ1-6, with TRBD1 matching over 11 bases. This CDR3 has 14 amino acids. The V and J ends lost 6 bases and 11 bases, in that order; junction bases with no gene match: 6. Germline V CDR1 and CDR2: SNHLY, FYNNEI. The CDR3 here is CASSSGTGGAPLHF. DNA for the CDR3: TGTGCCAGCAGCAGTGGGACAGGGGGTGCACCCCTCCACTTT.

This clone is a singleton in its sample. The genes are TRBV30 and TRBJ1-5, with 10 positions matching TRBD1. The V segment lost 3 bases and the J segment 7 bases; nucleotides outside the gene matches: 15. The CDR3 covers 17 residues. The germline V gene encodes CDR1 GTSNPN and CDR2 SVGIG (reference sequence). CDR3 nucleotides: TGTGCCTGGAGCAGAACTAGGACAGGGGGAACTTACCAGCCCCAGCATTTT. Residues: CAWSRTRTGGTYQPQHF. Full variable domain (outside the CDR3, taken from reference TRBV30 and TRBJ1-5): SQTIHQWPATLVQPVGSPLSLECTVEGTSNPNLYWYRQAAGRGLQLLFYSVGIGQISSEVPQNLSASRPQDRQFILSSKKLLLSDSGFYLCAWSRTRTGGTYQPQHFGDGTRLSIL.

The rearrangement joins TRBV5-8 to TRBJ1-2; D gene ambiguous. CDR3 size: 15 residues. Trimming removed 1 base at V and 2 bases at J, with 12 bases between. Germline lookup yields CDR1 SGHTS and CDR2 YDEGEE. CDR3 in amino acids: CASSLNRAGNYGYTF. The DNA of the CDR3 is TGTGCCAGCAGCTTGAATAGGGCGGGGAACTATGGCTACACCTTC.

For the CDR3, the DNA is TGTGCCAGCAGCTTAGCGGCTAGCGGGGGGGTTAACTACAATGAGCAGTTCTTC. Translating it yields CASSLAASGGVNYNEQFF. The rearrangement uses TRBV7-2 and TRBJ2-1, with 12 bases aligning to TRBD2. Germline V gives CDR1 SGHTA, CDR2 FQGNSA. There are 18 residues in the CDR3. V lost 0 bases to trimming and J lost 3 bases; unmatched junction nucleotides: 6.

V usage is TRBV2 and J usage is TRBJ2-1, with 8 bases fitting TRBD2. This CDR3 has 16 residues. V was clipped by 7 bases and J by 5 bases; unmatched bases: 13. Germline V gene lookup returns CDR1 SNHLY and CDR2 FYNNEI. This chain's CDR3 is CASMKASGGPDNEQFF. Written as DNA, the CDR3 is TGTGCCAGCATGAAGGCGAGCGGGGGACCCGACAATGAGCAGTTCTTC.